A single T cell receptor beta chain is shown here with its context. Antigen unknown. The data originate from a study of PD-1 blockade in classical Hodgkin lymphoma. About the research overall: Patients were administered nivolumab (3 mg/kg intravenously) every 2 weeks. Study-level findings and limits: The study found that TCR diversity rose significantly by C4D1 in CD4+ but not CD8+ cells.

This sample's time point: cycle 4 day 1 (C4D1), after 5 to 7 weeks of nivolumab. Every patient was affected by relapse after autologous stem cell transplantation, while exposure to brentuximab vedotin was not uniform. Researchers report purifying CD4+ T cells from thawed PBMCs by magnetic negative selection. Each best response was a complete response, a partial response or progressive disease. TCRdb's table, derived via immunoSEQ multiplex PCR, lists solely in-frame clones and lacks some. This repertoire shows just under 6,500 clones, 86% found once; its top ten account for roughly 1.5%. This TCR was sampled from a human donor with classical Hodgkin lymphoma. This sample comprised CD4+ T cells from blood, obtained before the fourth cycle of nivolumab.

CDR3 amino acids: CASSLWGLAGGNEQFF. CDR3 sequence (DNA): TGTGCCAGCAGCTTATGGGGGCTAGCGGGAGGCAATGAGCAGTTCTTC. The chain employs TRBV11-2 and TRBJ2-1; 11 bases fit TRBD2. Germline CDR1 SGHAT, CDR2 FQNNGV. The length of the CDR3 is 16 residues. The V and J ends lost 2 bases and 6 bases, in that order; junction bases with no gene match: 6. Full variable domain (remainder filled in from reference TRBV11-2 and TRBJ2-1): EAGVAQSPRYKIIEKRQSVAFWCNPISGHATLYWYQQILGQGPKLLIQFQNNGVVDDSQLPKDRFSAERLKGVDSTLKIQPAKLEDSAVYLCASSLWGLAGGNEQFFGPGTRLTVL.